These 23 T cell receptor beta chains were all obtained from the same sample, sequenced in a study of T cell responses to AZD1222 COVID-19 vaccine. Sequenced by immunoSEQ multiplex PCR; TCRdb stores in-frame clones only, minus some. This sample carries roughly 100,000 clones, roughly 92% of them seen once, and the ten largest clones take around 5%. The sample in question was peripheral blood, obtained on day 0 of AZD1222 vaccination. The receptors derive from an adult in good health.

The chain carries TRBV10-3 and TRBJ1-1, with a weak D call TRBD1 (6 bases). This CDR3 spans 14 amino acids. V lost 9 bases and J lost 4, with 18 bases in between. Germline lookup yields CDR1 ENHRY and CDR2 SYGVKD. CDR3 residues: CAISSGTLTTEAFF. The CDR3 nucleotides read TGTGCCATTTCCTCCGGGACATTGACCACTGAAGCTTTCTTT.

The chain couples TRBV4-1 to TRBJ2-2, with a tentative D call TRBD2 (6 bases). CDR1 and CDR2 (germline): MGHRA, YSYEKL. This CDR3 contains 14 residues. The V and J ends lost 1 base and 7 bases respectively, with 10 bases between them. The CDR3 sequence: CASSQVQGGGELFF. CDR3 sequence (DNA): TGCGCCAGCAGCCAAGTTCAGGGAGGCGGGGAGCTGTTTTTT.

V is TRBV4-1 and J is TRBJ2-4; TRBD2 might be the D (5 bases). Germline CDR1 and CDR2: MGHRA and YSYEKL. Deletions cut 4 bases from V and 1 base from J, with 20 bases between. The CDR3 contains 18 residues. CDR3 region: CASSPQDGPRGAKNIQYF. CDR3 DNA sequence: TGCGCCAGCAGCCCCCAGGACGGGCCCCGCGGGGCCAAAAACATTCAGTACTTC.

The gene calls are TRBV3-1 (or the pseudogene TRBV3-2) and TRBJ2-3; TRBD1 agrees at 11 bases. V lost 5 bases to trimming and J lost 4 bases; unmatched junction nucleotides: 2. There are 14 residues in the CDR3. Germline CDR1 is LGHDT and CDR2 is YNNKEL (reference sequence). CDR3 nucleotides: TGTGCCAGCAGCTGGGACAGGGGGGCAGATACGCAGTATTTT. Residues: CASSWDRGADTQYF.

The rearrangement joins TRBV27 to TRBJ2-7; D unresolved. The CDR3 has 13 amino acids. V was clipped by 5 bases and J by 3 bases, with 11 bases between them. The germline gives CDR1 MNHEY, CDR2 SMNVEV (reference sequence). CDR3: CASSRQPYYEQYF. DNA for the CDR3: TGTGCCAGCAGTCGGCAGCCGTACTACGAGCAGTACTTC.

As to this clone: The junction shows a germline mismatch at one end, possibly a read error. The chain links TRBV7-2 to TRBJ1-2; D unclear. Germline CDR1 is SGHTA and CDR2 is FQGNSA. CDR3 length: 15 residues. CDR3 bases: TGTGCCAGCAGCTTAGCCCCAGGTCTTGACTACGGCTACACCTTC. Translated, it gives CASSLAPGLDYGYTF.

V gene TRBV10-1 combines with J gene TRBJ2-5; D ambiguous. The V and J ends lost 8 bases and 1 base respectively, with 29 bases between them. The CDR3 runs to 19 residues. CDR1 WNHNN and CDR2 SYGVQD come from the germline V gene (reference sequence). This CDR3 is CASGKWGKVTPGSQETQYF. In DNA form, the CDR3 reads TGCGCCAGCGGAAAATGGGGAAAGGTTACTCCGGGCAGCCAAGAGACCCAGTACTTC.

V and J are TRBV2 and TRBJ2-1, with D perhaps TRBD2 (5 bases). The CDR3 is 14 amino acids. Trimming shortened V by 7 bases and J by 4 bases, and 14 bases separated the two germline ends. Germline V gives CDR1 SNHLY, CDR2 FYNNEI. As DNA, the CDR3 is TGTGCCAGCACTGGTAGTCGGGGATACAATGAGCAGTTCTTC. Translation gives CASTGSRGYNEQFF.

This clone was recorded only once. The chain employs TRBV18 and TRBJ2-3; 9 positions agree with TRBD1. Germline CDR1 KGHSH, CDR2 LQKENI. This CDR3 has 15 amino acids. V shed 2 bases and J 4 bases; nucleotides not matched to a gene: 4. CDR3 region: CASSPGQGSADTQYF. CDR3 bases: TGTGCCAGCTCACCAGGACAGGGGAGCGCAGATACGCAGTATTTT.

The gene calls are TRBV11-3 and TRBJ2-7; D possibly corresponds to TRBD1 (5 bases). This CDR3 is 14 amino acids long. The ends were cut back, 1 base at V and 0 bases at J, with 7 bases in the middle. Germline V gene data show CDR1 as SGHNT and CDR2 as YENEEA. The CDR3 protein is CASSLARVSYEQYF. The CDR3, as DNA: TGTGCCAGCAGCTTAGCCAGGGTCTCCTACGAGCAGTACTTC.

The chain employs TRBV12-3 or TRBV12-4 and TRBJ2-5, with D uncertain. The CDR3 is 12 residues long. Between the trimmed V and J ends, which lost 2 bases and 4 bases, there was a span of 5 bases. The CDR3 DNA sequence: TGTGCCAGCAGTTTAAAAGGAGAGACCCAGTACTTC. Amino acids: CASSLKGETQYF.

This rearrangement joins TRBV10-2 to TRBJ2-3, with 11 nucleotides matching TRBD2. The CDR3 is made up of 16 amino acids. Per the germline V gene, CDR1 is WSHSY and CDR2 is SAAADI. The V and J ends lost 6 bases and 5 bases, in that order; junction bases with no gene match: 10. CDR3 bases: TGCGCCAGCAGAGGGACGACTAGCGGGATGAAAGATACGCAGTATTTT. It codes for CASRGTTSGMKDTQYF.

The V call is TRBV29-1, the J call TRBJ1-2; 8 bases line up with TRBD1. The germline V gene has CDR1 SQVTM and CDR2 ANQGSEA. The CDR3 runs to 13 residues. The J segment lost 2 bases and the V segment lost 6 bases, leaving 5 bases of the junction unmatched. As DNA, the CDR3 is TGCAGCGTGCGGACAGGGCAAAACTATGGCTACACCTTC. Amino acid sequence: CSVRTGQNYGYTF. Using reference TRBV29-1 and TRBJ1-2 for the parts outside the CDR3, the full variable domain is SAVISQKPSRDICQRGTSLTIQCQVDSQVTMMFWYRQQPGQSLTLIATANQGSEATYESGFVIDKFPISRPNLTFSTLTVSNMSPEDSSIYLCSVRTGQNYGYTFGSGTRLTVV.

The chain uses TRBV4-2 and TRBJ2-1; TRBD1 is a possible D gene (5 bases). This CDR3 spans 16 amino acids. The V end lost 0 bases, the J end lost 4 bases, and 13 bases lay between the germline ends. Germline V gene data show CDR1 as LGHNA and CDR2 as YNFKEQ. Here the CDR3 DNA reads TGTGCCAGCAGCCAAGATTTAGGGCGGACATACAATGAGCAGTTCTTC. Translation: CASSQDLGRTYNEQFF.

This chain joins TRBV28 and TRBJ1-6; D is ambiguous. Trimming took off 6 bases at V and 10 bases at J, with 13 bases between the two ends. This CDR3 has 13 residues. Germline CDR1 reads MDHEN; CDR2 reads SYDVKM. CDR3 sequence (DNA): TGTGCCAGCAGCTCGCCGGTTAACTCACCCCTCCACTTT. Residues: CASSSPVNSPLHF. The variable domain in full, with the rest retrieved from reference TRBV28 and TRBJ1-6, is DVKVTQSSRYLVKRTGEKVFLECVQDMDHENMFWYRQDPGLGLRLIYFSYDVKMKEKGDIPEGYSVSREKKERFSLILESASTNQTSMYLCASSSPVNSPLHFGNGTRLTVT.

The chain carries TRBV14 and TRBJ2-5; D call uncertain. The CDR3 is made up of 15 amino acids. In germline, CDR1 is SGHDN, CDR2 FVKESK. Trimming removed 2 bases at V and 1 base at J, with 11 bases between. This chain's CDR3 is CASSQLLGSQETQYF. CDR3 in DNA: TGTGCCAGCAGCCAACTTTTGGGGTCCCAAGAGACCCAGTACTTC.

The CDR3 bases are TGTGCCAGTACCCTGGGGAATCAGCCCCAGCATTTT. This encodes CASTLGNQPQHF. The rearrangement uses TRBV19 and TRBJ1-5; unclear D gene. V dropped 7 bases and J dropped 4 bases, with 8 bases sitting between them. Germline V gene data show CDR1 as LNHDA and CDR2 as SQIVND (reference sequence). The CDR3 covers 12 residues.

This clone was observed once. V and J are TRBV2 and TRBJ2-1; TRBD2 might be the D (6 bases). V was clipped by 4 bases and J by 6 bases, with 13 bases between them. In germline, CDR1 is SNHLY, CDR2 FYNNEI. CDR3 size: 14 residues. The CDR3 coding sequence is TGTGCCAGCAGTGTTCGGGAGAGGGGCAATGAGCAGTTCTTC. This codes for CASSVRERGNEQFF.

The J gene is TRBJ2-1, the V gene TRBV7-9, with D uncertain. The CDR3 runs 15 residues. Trimming stripped 1 base from V and 5 bases from J, with 12 bases between. CDR1 SEHNR and CDR2 FQNEAQ come from the germline V gene (reference sequence). In DNA, the CDR3 is TGTGCCAGCAGCTTAGTTCTCCTAGGACACAATGAGCAGTTCTTC. It specifies CASSLVLLGHNEQFF.

The V and J genes are TRBV5-6 and TRBJ2-7; D is undetermined. With 0 bases removed from V and 2 bases from J, the gap between germline ends came to 6 bases. The germline CDR1 and CDR2 sequences are SGHDT and YYEEEE. This CDR3 is built from 13 residues. The CDR3 nucleotides read TGTGCCAGCAGCTTGGACACCCCCTACGAGCAGTACTTC. Its translation is CASSLDTPYEQYF.

The genes are TRBV6-5 and TRBJ1-5, with TRBD1 as a possible D gene (6 bases). The V gene's germline CDR1 is MNHEY and CDR2 SVGAGI. The CDR3 covers 14 residues. Deletions cut 5 bases from V and 5 bases from J, with 13 bases between. CDR3 nucleotide sequence: TGTGCCAGCAGTCCAAGGGGGGGGGATCAGCCCCAGCATTTT. It codes for CASSPRGGDQPQHF.

The genes are TRBV9 and TRBJ2-2, with 9 bases matching TRBD2. Germline loops: CDR1 SGDLS, CDR2 YYNGEE. V lost 2 bases and J lost 7; bases outside the gene matches: 6. This CDR3 is built from 15 residues. The CDR3 reads CASSVSGSESGELFF. For the CDR3, the DNA is TGTGCCAGCAGCGTTAGCGGGAGTGAAAGCGGGGAGCTGTTTTTT.

This chain uses TRBV27 with TRBJ1-1, with D possibly matching TRBD1 (5 bases). The V end was cut by 8 bases, the J end by 5 bases, with 18 bases between. The CDR3 totals 14 residues. Germline V gene sequence: CDR1 MNHEY, CDR2 SMNVEV (reference sequence). Written as DNA, the CDR3 is TGTGCCAGCCACAGGTCTCCTTCTTGGACTGAAGCTTTCTTT. Amino acid sequence: CASHRSPSWTEAFF.